This TCR beta chain was obtained from a study of blood T cell repertoires in COVID-19. Sequencing used immunoSEQ multiplex PCR; TCRdb keeps in-frame clones, though not all of them. The sample has approximately 250,000 clones, 85% to 90% seen once. About this clone: The identical CDR3 is also encoded by other nucleotide sequences in the sample.

The V and J ends lost 2 bases and 5 bases, in that order; junction bases with no gene match: 3. The CDR3 covers 15 residues. Looked up from germline, CDR1 is MDHEN and CDR2 is SYDVKM. This clonotype originated in a woman in her 30s with acute COVID-19. This chain links TRBV28 with TRBJ1-6; 7 bases fit TRBD1. Sequenced: PBMCs or T cells enriched from blood (not recorded which). The CDR3 nucleotides are TGTGCCAGCAGTTTAGGGCAGGGGGATAATTCACCCCTCCACTTT. It translates to CASSLGQGDNSPLHF.